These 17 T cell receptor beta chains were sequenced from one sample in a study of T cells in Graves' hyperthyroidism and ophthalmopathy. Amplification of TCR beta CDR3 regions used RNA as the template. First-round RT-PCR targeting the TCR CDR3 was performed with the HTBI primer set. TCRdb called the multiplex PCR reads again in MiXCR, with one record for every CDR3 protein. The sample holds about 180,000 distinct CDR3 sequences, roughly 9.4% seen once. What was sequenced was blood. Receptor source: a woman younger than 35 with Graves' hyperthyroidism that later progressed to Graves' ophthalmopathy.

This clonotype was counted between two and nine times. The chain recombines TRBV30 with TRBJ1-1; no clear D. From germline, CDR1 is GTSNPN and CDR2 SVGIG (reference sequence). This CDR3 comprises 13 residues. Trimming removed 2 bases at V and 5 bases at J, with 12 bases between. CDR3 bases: TGTGCCTGGAGTACCGGGCCCCAGACTGAAGCTTTCTTT. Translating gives CAWSTGPQTEAFF.

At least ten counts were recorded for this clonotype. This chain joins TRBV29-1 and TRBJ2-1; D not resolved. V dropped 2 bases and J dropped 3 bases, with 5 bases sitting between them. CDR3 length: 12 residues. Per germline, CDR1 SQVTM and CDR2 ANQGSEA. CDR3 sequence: CSVEQNYNEQFF. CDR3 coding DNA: TGCAGCGTTGAACAAAACTACAATGAGCAGTTCTTC.

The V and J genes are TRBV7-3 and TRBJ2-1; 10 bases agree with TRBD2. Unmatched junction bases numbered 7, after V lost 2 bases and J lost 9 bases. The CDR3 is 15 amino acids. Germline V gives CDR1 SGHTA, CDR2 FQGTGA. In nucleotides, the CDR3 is TGTGCCAGCAGCTTACGGGCTAGCGGGAGCGGTGAGCAGTTCTTC. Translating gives CASSLRASGSGEQFF.

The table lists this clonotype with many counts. Written as DNA, the CDR3 is TGTGCCAGTAGTATAGAGAAGGGGGCGGACACTGAAGCTTTCTTT. Protein: CASSIEKGADTEAFF. The chain is built from TRBV19 and TRBJ1-1, with TRBD1 matching 7 bases. V lost 0 bases, J lost 3 bases, and 4 bases stayed unmatched. CDR3 length: 15 residues. Germline V gene data show CDR1 as LNHDA and CDR2 as SQIVND (reference sequence).

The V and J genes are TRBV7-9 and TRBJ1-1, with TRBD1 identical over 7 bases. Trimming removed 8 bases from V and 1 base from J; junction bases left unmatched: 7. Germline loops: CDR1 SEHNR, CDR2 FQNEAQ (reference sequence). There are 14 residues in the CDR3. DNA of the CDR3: TGTGCCAGCGGCACCCGACAGGGGAACACTGAAGCTTTCTTT. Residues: CASGTRQGNTEAFF. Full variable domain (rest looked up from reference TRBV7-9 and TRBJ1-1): DTGVSQNPRHKITKRGQNVTFRCDPISEHNRLYWYRQTLGQGPEFLTYFQNEAQLEKSRLLSDRFSAERPKGSFSTLEIQRTEQGDSAMYLCASGTRQGNTEAFFGQGTRLTVV.

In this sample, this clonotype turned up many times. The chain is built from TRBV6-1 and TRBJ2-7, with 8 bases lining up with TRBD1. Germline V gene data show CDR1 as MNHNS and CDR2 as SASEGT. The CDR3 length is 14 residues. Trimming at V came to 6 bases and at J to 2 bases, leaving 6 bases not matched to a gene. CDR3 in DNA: TGTGCCAGCAGCCACGAGGACAGGGCCTACGAGCAGTACTTC. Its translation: CASSHEDRAYEQYF.

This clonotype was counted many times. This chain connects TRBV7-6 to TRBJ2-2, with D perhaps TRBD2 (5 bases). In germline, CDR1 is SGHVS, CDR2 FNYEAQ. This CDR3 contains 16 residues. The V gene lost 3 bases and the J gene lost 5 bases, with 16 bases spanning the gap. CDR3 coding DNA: TGTGCCAGCAGCTTGGACTCTTTTACGTGGACCGGGGAGCTGTTTTTT. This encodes CASSLDSFTWTGELFF. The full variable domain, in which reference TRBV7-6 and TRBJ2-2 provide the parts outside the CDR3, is GAGVSQSPRYKVTKRGQDVALRCDPISGHVSLYWYRQALGQGPEFLTYFNYEAQQDKSGLPNDRFSAERPEGSISTLTIQRTEQRDSAMYRCASSLDSFTWTGELFFGEGSRLTVL.

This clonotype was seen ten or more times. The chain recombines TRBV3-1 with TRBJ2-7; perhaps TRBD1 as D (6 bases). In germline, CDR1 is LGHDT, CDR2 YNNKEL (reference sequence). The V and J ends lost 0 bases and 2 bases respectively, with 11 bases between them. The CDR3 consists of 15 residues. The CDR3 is CASSQDRNRAYEQYF. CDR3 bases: TGTGCCAGCAGCCAAGATCGCAACAGGGCCTACGAGCAGTACTTC.

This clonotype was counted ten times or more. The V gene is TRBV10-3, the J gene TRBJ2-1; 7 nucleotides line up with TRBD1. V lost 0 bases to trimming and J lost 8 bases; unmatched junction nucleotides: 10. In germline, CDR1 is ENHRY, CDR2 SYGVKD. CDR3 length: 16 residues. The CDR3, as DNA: TGTGCCATCAGTGAGTCGATCGGCCAGGGGACAGATGAGCAGTTCTTC. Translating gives CAISESIGQGTDEQFF.

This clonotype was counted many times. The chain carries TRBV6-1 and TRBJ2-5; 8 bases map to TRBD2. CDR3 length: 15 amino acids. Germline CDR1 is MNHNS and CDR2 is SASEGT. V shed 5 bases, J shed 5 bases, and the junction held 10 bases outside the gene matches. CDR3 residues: CASSSGLAGLETQYF. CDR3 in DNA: TGTGCCAGCAGTTCCGGATTAGCGGGGCTGGAGACCCAGTACTTC.

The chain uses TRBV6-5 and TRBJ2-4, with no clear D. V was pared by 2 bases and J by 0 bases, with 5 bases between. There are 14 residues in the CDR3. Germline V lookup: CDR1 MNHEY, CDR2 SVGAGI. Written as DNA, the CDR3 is TGTGCCAGCAGTTACGCTCCAGCCAAAAACATTCAGTACTTC. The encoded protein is CASSYAPAKNIQYF.

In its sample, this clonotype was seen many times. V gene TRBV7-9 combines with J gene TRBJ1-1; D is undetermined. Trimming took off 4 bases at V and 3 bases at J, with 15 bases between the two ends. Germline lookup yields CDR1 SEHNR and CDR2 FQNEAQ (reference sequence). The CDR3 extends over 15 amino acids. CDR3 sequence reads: CASSSRRARDTEAFF. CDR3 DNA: TGTGCCAGCAGCTCCAGGCGGGCACGCGACACTGAAGCTTTCTTT. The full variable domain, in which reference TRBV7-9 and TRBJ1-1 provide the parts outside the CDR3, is DTGVSQNPRHKITKRGQNVTFRCDPISEHNRLYWYRQTLGQGPEFLTYFQNEAQLEKSRLLSDRFSAERPKGSFSTLEIQRTEQGDSAMYLCASSSRRARDTEAFFGQGTRLTVV.

The CDR3 reads CASSVAGGPGEQYF. CDR3 bases: TGTGCCAGCAGCGTAGCGGGAGGGCCCGGCGAGCAGTACTTC. The V gene is TRBV9, the J gene TRBJ2-7, with 8 bases fitting TRBD2. Unmatched junction bases numbered 5, after V lost 0 bases and J lost 6 bases. Per germline, CDR1 SGDLS and CDR2 YYNGEE. The CDR3 is 14 residues long.

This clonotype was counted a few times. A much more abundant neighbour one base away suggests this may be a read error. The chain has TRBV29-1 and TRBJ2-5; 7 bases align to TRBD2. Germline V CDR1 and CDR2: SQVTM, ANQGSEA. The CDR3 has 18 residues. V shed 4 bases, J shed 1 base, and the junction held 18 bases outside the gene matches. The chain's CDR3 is CSVVLAGGSSMGQETQYF. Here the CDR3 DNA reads TGCAGCGTTGTCTTGGCTGGCGGGAGTTCGATGGGCCAAGAGACCCAGTACTTC.

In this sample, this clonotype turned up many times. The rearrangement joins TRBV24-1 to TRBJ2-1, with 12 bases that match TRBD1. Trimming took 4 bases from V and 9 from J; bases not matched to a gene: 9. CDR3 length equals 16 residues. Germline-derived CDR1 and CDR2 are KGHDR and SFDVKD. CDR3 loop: CATSDLPGQGAPEQFF. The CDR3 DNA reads TGTGCCACCAGTGACTTACCGGGACAGGGGGCCCCTGAGCAGTTCTTC.

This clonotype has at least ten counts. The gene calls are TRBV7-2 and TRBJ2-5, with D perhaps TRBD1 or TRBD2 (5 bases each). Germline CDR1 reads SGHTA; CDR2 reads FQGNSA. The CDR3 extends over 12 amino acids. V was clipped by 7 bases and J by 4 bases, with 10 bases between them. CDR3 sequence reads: CASIDGGETQYF. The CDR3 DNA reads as TGTGCCAGCATCGATGGGGGAGAGACCCAGTACTTC.

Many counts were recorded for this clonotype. DNA of the CDR3: TGTGCCAGCAGCCCCCAGGAGCCGGTAAGCACTGAAGCTTTCTTT. It yields the protein CASSPQEPVSTEAFF. This sequence joins TRBV28 and TRBJ1-1; D is uncertain. V was pared by 6 bases and J by 4 bases, with 18 bases between. The CDR3 sequence is 15 residues long. CDR1 is MDHEN and CDR2 is SYDVKM in the germline V gene. Complete variable domain (other parts from reference TRBV28 and TRBJ1-1): DVKVTQSSRYLVKRTGEKVFLECVQDMDHENMFWYRQDPGLGLRLIYFSYDVKMKEKGDIPEGYSVSREKKERFSLILESASTNQTSMYLCASSPQEPVSTEAFFGQGTRLTVV.